These T cell receptor beta chains were read from a single sample in a study of blood T cell repertoires in COVID-19. Measured with immunoSEQ multiplex PCR; TCRdb has only the in-frame clones, and not every one. The profile shows under 50,000 clones, roughly 63% of them singletons. The sample comprised peripheral blood. The receptors stem from a man older than 75 with acute or convalescent COVID-19. Each CDR3 is given without its conserved first and last residue.

v_gene: TRBV3-1/TRBV3-2
j_gene: TRBJ1-2
CDR3aa: ASSPSGRDGYT

v_gene: TRBV11-2
j_gene: TRBJ2-1
CDR3aa: ASSIGQGAVNEQF

v_gene: TRBV2
j_gene: TRBJ1-1
CDR3aa: ASISRTEAF

v_gene: TRBV10-3
j_gene: TRBJ2-3
CDR3aa: AISESPGGSTDTQY

v_gene: TRBV10-3
j_gene: TRBJ1-1
CDR3aa: AISPDRGRRTEAF

v_gene: TRBV5-1
j_gene: TRBJ2-3
CDR3aa: ASSLVRSGEDTQY

v_gene: TRBV7-9
j_gene: TRBJ2-7
CDR3aa: ASTRDRDYEQY

v_gene: TRBV20-1
j_gene: TRBJ1-1
CDR3aa: SASLQGGSTEAF

v_gene: TRBV19
j_gene: TRBJ1-2
CDR3aa: ASRPGQGPSLRDGYT

v_gene: TRBV30
j_gene: TRBJ1-2
CDR3aa: AWRQVIYGYT

v_gene: TRBV11-2
j_gene: TRBJ2-3
CDR3aa: ASSLFVRAGASTDTQY

v_gene: TRBV5-1
j_gene: TRBJ2-3
CDR3aa: ASSSNPGLAGVLDTQY

v_gene: TRBV7-3
j_gene: TRBJ2-1
CDR3aa: ASSAAGGQNEQF

v_gene: TRBV19
j_gene: TRBJ2-1
CDR3aa: ASSIRDRGPYNEQF

v_gene: TRBV3-1/TRBV3-2
j_gene: TRBJ2-1
CDR3aa: ASSLTDNEQF

v_gene: TRBV5-1
j_gene: TRBJ1-6
CDR3aa: ASSPTSGENSPLH

v_gene: TRBV10-3
j_gene: TRBJ2-7
CDR3aa: AISEGDRSYEQY

v_gene: TRBV6-5
j_gene: TRBJ1-2
CDR3aa: ASSFSDSRYGYT

v_gene: TRBV18
j_gene: TRBJ2-1
CDR3aa: ASSPLAGGDEQF

v_gene: TRBV4-1
j_gene: TRBJ2-7
CDR3aa: ASSHNTGTESSYEQY

v_gene: TRBV7-9
j_gene: TRBJ1-6
CDR3aa: ASSLTMDSYNSPLH

v_gene: TRBV5-1
j_gene: TRBJ2-3
CDR3aa: ASSLERGAPDTQY

v_gene: TRBV19
j_gene: TRBJ2-3
CDR3aa: ASSTLLAGDTDTQY

v_gene: TRBV7-9
j_gene: TRBJ1-1
CDR3aa: ASSLFGDTEAF

v_gene: TRBV12-3/TRBV12-4
j_gene: TRBJ1-2
CDR3aa: ASSPDSMSGYT

v_gene: TRBV2
j_gene: TRBJ2-5
CDR3aa: ASSVGSGGRETQY

v_gene: TRBV5-6
j_gene: TRBJ1-2
CDR3aa: ASSTTRTGGYGYT

v_gene: TRBV19
j_gene: TRBJ1-5
CDR3aa: ASSKEGRENYSNQPQH

v_gene: TRBV18
j_gene: TRBJ1-6
CDR3aa: ASSPFPRDSPLH

v_gene: TRBV20-1
j_gene: TRBJ1-1
CDR3aa: SASGDSAEAF

v_gene: TRBV7-9
j_gene: TRBJ2-1
CDR3aa: ASSLRRGGQPGRGEQF

v_gene: TRBV7-9
j_gene: TRBJ1-2
CDR3aa: ASSATGNYGYT

v_gene: TRBV2
j_gene: TRBJ1-5
CDR3aa: ASSTQGLSNQPQH

v_gene: TRBV7-2
j_gene: TRBJ1-2
CDR3aa: ASSGGGYGYT

v_gene: TRBV30
j_gene: TRBJ1-1
CDR3aa: AWYYRAVTEAF

v_gene: TRBV6-6
j_gene: TRBJ1-5
CDR3aa: ASSYSRQLSNQPQH

v_gene: TRBV29-1
j_gene: TRBJ2-5
CDR3aa: SVGDYQETQY